The entry below gives a single TCR beta chain sequence along with its context. Other DNA sequences from this sample encode an identical CDR3 as well. Residents of under 25 US areas, aged roughly 18 to 89 years, made up the participants. This record belongs to a study of blood T cell repertoires in COVID-19. V was clipped by 6 bases and J by 0 bases, with 8 bases between them. Germline V gene lookup returns CDR1 KGHSH and CDR2 LQKENI. This CDR3 has 14 amino acids. The repertoire was sequenced with immunoSEQ multiplex PCR; TCRdb's copy has only in-frame clones and lacks some. The data contain around 170,000 clones, about 84% of them singletons.

The sequence came from a man over 45 who had recovered from COVID-19. The sequencing sample was made of PBMCs or T cells enriched from blood (not recorded which). The chain carries TRBV18 and TRBJ1-4; a possible D gene is TRBD1 (5 bases). As DNA, the CDR3 is TGTGCCAGCTCGCCGGGGGCAACTAATGAAAAACTGTTTTTT. It yields the protein CASSPGATNEKLFF. Combining the CDR3 with reference TRBV18 and TRBJ1-4 gives the whole variable domain NAGVMQNPRHLVRRRGQEARLRCSPMKGHSHVYWYRQLPEEGLKFMVYLQKENIIDESGMPKERFSAEFPKEGPSILRIQQVVRGDSAAYFCASSPGATNEKLFFGSGTQLSVL.